The 6 T cell receptor beta chains below come from one sample, sequenced in a study of blood T cells in healthy people across ages. Primed by a sample-barcoded 5' primer and a J-beta primer mix, a second PCR proceeded for 7 to 11 cycles. TCRdb itself ran the 5' RACE reads through MiXCR, one entry per CDR3 protein. Here the sample spans approximately 850,000 distinct CDR3 sequences, about three fifths being singletons. The sample was blood. The source of these receptors is a man aged 25-45 years in good health.

The gene calls are TRBV28 and TRBJ2-7; D call uncertain. Trimming left V 3 bases short and J 0 bases short, with 18 bases between. Germline V CDR1 and CDR2: MDHEN, SYDVKM. The CDR3 loop spans 17 amino acids. CDR3 sequence (DNA): TGTGCCAGCAGTTTTGAAGTGGACCTCCGTAGCTCCTACGAGCAGTACTTC. It translates to CASSFEVDLRSSYEQYF.

This clonotype appeared a single time. J is TRBJ2-1 and V is TRBV5-5, with D unclear. V was pared by 4 bases and J by 7 bases, with 6 bases between. This CDR3 region has 11 residues. Germline CDR1 reads SGHKS; CDR2 reads YYEKEE (reference sequence). The CDR3 sequence is CASSNFNEQFF. The DNA of the CDR3 is TGTGCCAGCAGCAATTTTAATGAGCAGTTCTTC.

The J gene is TRBJ1-2, the V gene TRBV27, with D possibly TRBD1 on 5 matching bases. The length of the CDR3 is 14 residues. The V and J ends lost 5 bases and 4 bases respectively, with 14 bases between them. Germline-derived CDR1 and CDR2 are MNHEY and SMNVEV (reference sequence). As DNA, the CDR3 is TGTGCCAGCAGTCCAAAGGGGTTCGGCTATGGCTACACCTTC. Translation gives CASSPKGFGYGYTF.

A few counts support this clonotype. This sequence joins TRBV29-1 and TRBJ1-1, with TRBD1 as a possible D gene (5 bases). The CDR3 has 14 residues. V was shortened by 4 bases and J by 0 bases, with 12 bases between the two germline ends. Looked up from germline, CDR1 is SQVTM and CDR2 is ANQGSEA. The CDR3 DNA reads as TGCAGCGTTGGCCGACAGCTTATGAACACTGAAGCTTTCTTT. This translates into CSVGRQLMNTEAFF.

This clonotype has a handful of counts. The genes are TRBV20-1 and TRBJ2-5; D is perhaps TRBD1 (8 bases). The CDR3 is 16 amino acids. In germline, CDR1 is DFQATT, CDR2 SNEGSKA (reference sequence). Trimming shortened V by 0 bases and J by 0 bases, and 14 bases separated the two germline ends. The CDR3 here is CSARDNRGGYQETQYF. CDR3 sequence (DNA): TGCAGTGCTAGAGATAACAGGGGGGGATACCAAGAGACCCAGTACTTC.

The V call is TRBV5-1, the J call TRBJ2-7; TRBD1 agrees at 8 bases. Germline CDR1 reads SGHRS; CDR2 reads YFSETQ. The CDR3 loop spans 15 amino acids. V lost 0 bases and J lost 3; bases outside the gene matches: 5. The CDR3: CASSLGGTGYYEQYF. CDR3 DNA: TGCGCCAGCAGCTTGGGGGGGACAGGATACTACGAGCAGTACTTC.